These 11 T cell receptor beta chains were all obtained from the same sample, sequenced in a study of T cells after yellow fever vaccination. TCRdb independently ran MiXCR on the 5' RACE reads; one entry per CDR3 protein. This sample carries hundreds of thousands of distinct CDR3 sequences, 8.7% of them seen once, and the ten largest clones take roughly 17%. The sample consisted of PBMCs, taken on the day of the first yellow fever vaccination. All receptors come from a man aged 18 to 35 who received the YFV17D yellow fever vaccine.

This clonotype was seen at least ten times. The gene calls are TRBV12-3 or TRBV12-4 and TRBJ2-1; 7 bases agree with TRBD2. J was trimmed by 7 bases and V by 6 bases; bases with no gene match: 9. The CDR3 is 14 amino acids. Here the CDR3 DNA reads TGTGCCAGCAGCCTTAGCGGGTCGCCTAATGAGCAGTTCTTC. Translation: CASSLSGSPNEQFF.

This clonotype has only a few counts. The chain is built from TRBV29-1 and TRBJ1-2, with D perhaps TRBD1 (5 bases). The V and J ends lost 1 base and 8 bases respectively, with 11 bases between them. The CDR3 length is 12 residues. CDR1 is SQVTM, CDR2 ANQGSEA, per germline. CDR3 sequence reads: CSVEGNEGGYTF. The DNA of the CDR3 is TGCAGCGTTGAAGGAAACGAGGGGGGCTACACCTTC. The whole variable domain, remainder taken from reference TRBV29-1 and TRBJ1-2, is SAVISQKPSRDICQRGTSLTIQCQVDSQVTMMFWYRQQPGQSLTLIATANQGSEATYESGFVIDKFPISRPNLTFSTLTVSNMSPEDSSIYLCSVEGNEGGYTFGSGTRLTVV.

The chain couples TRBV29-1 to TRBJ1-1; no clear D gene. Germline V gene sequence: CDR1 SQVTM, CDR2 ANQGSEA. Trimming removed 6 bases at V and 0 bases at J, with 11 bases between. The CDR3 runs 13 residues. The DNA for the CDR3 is TGCAGCGTGCTCGGACGTTTGAACACTGAAGCTTTCTTT. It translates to CSVLGRLNTEAFF.

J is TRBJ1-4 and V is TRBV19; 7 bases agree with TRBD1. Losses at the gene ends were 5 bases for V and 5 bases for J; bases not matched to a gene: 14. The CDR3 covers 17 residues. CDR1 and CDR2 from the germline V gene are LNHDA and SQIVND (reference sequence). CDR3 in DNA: TGTGCCAGTAGTCCCCGGGGACAGTTACTTAGAAATGAAAAACTGTTTTTT. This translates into CASSPRGQLLRNEKLFF.

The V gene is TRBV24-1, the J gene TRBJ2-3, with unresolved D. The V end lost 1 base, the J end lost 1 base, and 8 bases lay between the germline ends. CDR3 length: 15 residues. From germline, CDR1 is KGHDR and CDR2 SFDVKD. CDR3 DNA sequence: TGTGCCACCAGTGATTTCAAGGGCGGCACAGATACGCAGTATTTT. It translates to CATSDFKGGTDTQYF.

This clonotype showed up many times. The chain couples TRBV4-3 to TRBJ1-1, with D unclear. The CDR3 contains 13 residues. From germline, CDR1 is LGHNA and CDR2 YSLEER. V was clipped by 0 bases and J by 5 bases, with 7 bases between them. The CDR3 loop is CASSQEGGTEAFF. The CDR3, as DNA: TGCGCCAGCAGCCAAGAAGGAGGGACTGAAGCTTTCTTT.

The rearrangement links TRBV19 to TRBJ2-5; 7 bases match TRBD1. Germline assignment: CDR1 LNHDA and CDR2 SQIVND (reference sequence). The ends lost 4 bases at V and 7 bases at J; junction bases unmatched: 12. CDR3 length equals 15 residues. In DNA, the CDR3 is TGTGCCAGTAGTAACCCCGGACAGGCTTGGGTGACCCAGTACTTC. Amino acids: CASSNPGQAWVTQYF.

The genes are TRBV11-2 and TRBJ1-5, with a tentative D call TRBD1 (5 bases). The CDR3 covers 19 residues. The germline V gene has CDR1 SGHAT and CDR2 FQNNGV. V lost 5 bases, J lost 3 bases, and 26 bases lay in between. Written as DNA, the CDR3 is TGTGCCAGCAGCCCGCTGCCTAGGCCAGGTGGGGGAATCAATCAGCCCCAGCATTTT. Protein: CASSPLPRPGGGINQPQHF. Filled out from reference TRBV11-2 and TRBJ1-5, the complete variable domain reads EAGVAQSPRYKIIEKRQSVAFWCNPISGHATLYWYQQILGQGPKLLIQFQNNGVVDDSQLPKDRFSAERLKGVDSTLKIQPAKLEDSAVYLCASSPLPRPGGGINQPQHFGDGTRLSIL.

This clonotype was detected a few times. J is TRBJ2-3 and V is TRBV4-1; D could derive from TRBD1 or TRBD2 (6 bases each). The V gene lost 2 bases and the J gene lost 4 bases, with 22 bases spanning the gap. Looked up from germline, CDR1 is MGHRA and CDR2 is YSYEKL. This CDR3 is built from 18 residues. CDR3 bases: TGCGCCAGCAGCCAAAATCCCTTGAGGGGGGCGCGTCCAGATACGCAGTATTTT. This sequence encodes CASSQNPLRGARPDTQYF.

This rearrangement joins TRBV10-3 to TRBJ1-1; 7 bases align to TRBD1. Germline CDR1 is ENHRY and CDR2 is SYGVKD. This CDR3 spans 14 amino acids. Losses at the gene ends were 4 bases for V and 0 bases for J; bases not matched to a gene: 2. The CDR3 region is CAISVGTVNTEAFF. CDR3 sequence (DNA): TGTGCCATCAGTGTTGGGACAGTGAACACTGAAGCTTTCTTT.

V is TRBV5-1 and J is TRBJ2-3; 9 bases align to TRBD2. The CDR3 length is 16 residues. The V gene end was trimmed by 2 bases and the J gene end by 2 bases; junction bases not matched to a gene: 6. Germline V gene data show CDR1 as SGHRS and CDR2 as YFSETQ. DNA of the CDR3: TGCGCCAGCAGCTTTGGTAGCGGGGGCGTCACAGATACGCAGTATTTT. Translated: CASSFGSGGVTDTQYF.